This is a list of T cell receptor beta chains from one sample in a study of shared clonotypes between healthy human individuals. The protocol was immunoSEQ multiplex PCR, while the TCRdb copy is restricted to in-frame clones and leaves out a portion. The sample lists 1,100,000 or so clones, approximately 78% seen once, with approximately 0.5% in the top ten. Sequenced input: memory CD4+ T cells from PBMCs. These receptor sequences come from a man aged 18 to 29 in good health. Some clones in this sample may be carry-over from other donors' samples. The CDR3 runs from the conserved cysteine through the conserved F or W. Fields, in order: clone size, D gene, J gene, V gene, CDR3 DNA, CDR3 protein. A D gene is named only where the DNA matches it firmly. Not every row has a clone size; where given, it reads once, few, many or a size class.

>NA|NA|TRBJ2-3|TRBV7-2
TGTGCCAGCAGCAAAAAGGTGGGGCAGGGTTTCACAGATACGCAGTATTTT
CASSKKVGQGFTDTQYF
>once|NA|TRBJ2-7|TRBV20-1
TGCAGTGCCGCGGACGACGAGCAGTACTTC
CSAADDEQYF
>NA|NA|TRBJ2-5|TRBV7-2
TGTGCCAGCAGCTTTAGCCCCAACCCCCAAGAGACCCAGTACTTC
CASSFSPNPQETQYF
>NA|TRBD1|TRBJ1-2|TRBV30
TGTGCCTGGAGGAGGGCAGGGGGCTACTATGGCTACACCTTC
CAWRRAGGYYGYTF
>NA|NA|TRBJ2-5|TRBV2
TGTGCCAGCAGTGAAGTCCGGGCTGGGACCCAGTACTTC
CASSEVRAGTQYF
>NA|NA|TRBJ2-7|TRBV6-5
TGTGCCAGCAGTGCCGCGGCCAGCGGCTCCTACGAGCAGTACTTC
CASSAAASGSYEQYF
>NA|TRBD1|TRBJ1-1|TRBV6-5
TGTGCCAGCAGTTTCCGGACAGGGGAATCACCTTTCTTT
CASSFRTGESPFF
>NA|NA|TRBJ1-1|TRBV5-1
TGCGCCAGCAGCGCGGACTCCCAGAACACTGAAGCTTTCTTT
CASSADSQNTEAFF
>NA|NA|TRBJ1-1|TRBV9
TGTGCCAGCAGCGTTAGCGGACAGAACACTGAAGCTTTCTTT
CASSVSGQNTEAFF
>few|NA|TRBJ1-2|TRBV5-4
TGTGCCAGCAGCTCCTCCCGCTATGGCTACACCTTC
CASSSSRYGYTF
>NA|TRBD2|TRBJ2-3|TRBV14
TGTGCCAGCAGCCAAGGGACTAGCGGGAGACGGGATACGCAGTATTTT
CASSQGTSGRRDTQYF
>NA|NA|TRBJ1-6|TRBV28
TGTGCCAGCAGTTTAAGTTCTTATTCACCCCTCCACTTT
CASSLSSYSPLHF
>NA|TRBD2|TRBJ2-7|TRBV7-2
TGTGCCAGCAGCTTACGGGGAGGGGTCTACGAGCAGTACTTC
CASSLRGGVYEQYF
>NA|TRBD1|TRBJ2-4|TRBV28
TGTGCCAGCACGTCCGAGGGGACAGAAGTATTC
CASTSEGTEVF
>NA|NA|TRBJ1-2|TRBV18
TGTGCCAGCTCACCACTAGGGGACTATGGCTACACCTTC
CASSPLGDYGYTF
>NA|NA|TRBJ2-3|TRBV4-1
TGCGCCAGCAGCCAAGAGTTAGCCCGGAGCACAGATACGCAGTATTTT
CASSQELARSTDTQYF
>NA|NA|TRBJ2-3|TRBV7-2
TGTGCCAGCAGCTTAGCGCAAGGCAGGTCCACAGATACGCAGTATTTT
CASSLAQGRSTDTQYF
>few|TRBD1|TRBJ2-1|TRBV29-1
TGCAGCGTTGAAGGGGGACAGGGGATCAAGTACAATGAGCAGTTCTTC
CSVEGGQGIKYNEQFF
>NA|NA|TRBJ2-2|TRBV5-1
TGCGCCAGCAGCTTGGGTGGGGCGAACACCGGGGAGCTGTTTTTT
CASSLGGANTGELFF
>NA|NA|TRBJ2-5|TRBV7-2
TGTGCCAGCAGCTTAGGGGGACGACGGGAGACCCAGTACTTC
CASSLGGRRETQYF
>NA|NA|TRBJ1-5|TRBV6-6
TGTGCCAGCAGGCCGACCGGGGGGGATCAGCCCCAGCATTTT
CASRPTGGDQPQHF
>few|NA|TRBJ2-7|TRBV6-5
TGTGCCAGCAGTCGCACTAGTAGCTCCCACGAGCAGTACTTC
CASSRTSSSHEQYF
>NA|TRBD1|TRBJ2-5|TRBV12-5
TGTGCTAGTGGTTTGGGGGACAGGGATTATGGGGAGACCCAGTACTTC
CASGLGDRDYGETQYF
>NA|NA|TRBJ2-5|TRBV5-7
TGTGCCAGCAGCTATCAGGCCCAAGAGACCCAGTACTTC
CASSYQAQETQYF
>NA|NA|TRBJ2-3|TRBV10-3
TGTGCCATCAGAAAGACAGGACTCCATACTCCGATGGGGCAGTATTTT
CAIRKTGLHTPMGQYF
>NA|TRBD1|TRBJ1-2|TRBV28
TGTGCCAGCAGTTTAAGACGGGCGACGGGACAGGGTAACGGCTACACCTTC
CASSLRRATGQGNGYTF
>NA|NA|TRBJ2-2|TRBV9
TGTGCCAGCAGCAAAGAAGGGGCGAACACCGGGGAGCTGTTTTTT
CASSKEGANTGELFF
>NA|NA|TRBJ2-7|TRBV15
TGTGCCACCTCCGAGGGAAGAAGGGGGAATTGGGGCGAGCAGTACTTC
CATSEGRRGNWGEQYF
>NA|TRBD1|TRBJ1-1|TRBV28
TGTGCCAGCAGTTCTCACAGGGGGGGAAATATGAACACTGAAGCTTTCTTT
CASSSHRGGNMNTEAFF
>NA|NA|TRBJ1-1|TRBV5-1
TGCGCCAGCAGCTTGAGTTCTGGGGGGTTTGGGAACACTGAAGCTTTCTTT
CASSLSSGGFGNTEAFF
>once|NA|TRBJ1-1|TRBV7-3
TGTGCCAGCAGCTTAACTCCCGCCACTGAAGCTTTCTTT
CASSLTPATEAFF
>NA|NA|TRBJ2-7|TRBV5-1
TGCGCCAGCGCCGAGTCGTACGAGCAGTACTTC
CASAESYEQYF